The sequence of this T cell receptor beta chain was determined in a study of regulatory T cells in long-lasting Graves disease. Across the study: Antithyroid drugs had been taken by newly diagnosed Graves' patients for under 3 months. Study results and caveats: Only peripheral blood was studied, not thyroid tissue.

The CDR3 has 17 amino acids. Germline V gene sequence: CDR1 LGHDT, CDR2 YNNKEL (reference sequence). J was trimmed by 5 bases and V by 4 bases; bases with no gene match: 16. Time point: newly diagnosed GD, antithyroid drugs for less than 3 months. Extracted RNA from PBMCs served as the source of the TCR library. This clonotype was counted at least ten times. The antigen remains undetermined. Through Arm-PCR of CDR3 regions and iRepertoire HTBI primers, TCR beta libraries were built. MiXCR was run by TCRdb on the multiplex PCR reads, yielding one entry per CDR3 protein. This table holds around 250,000 distinct CDR3 sequences, 15% to 20% found once. The sample was also linked to a second study, of T cells in Graves' hyperthyroidism and ophthalmopathy.

The gene calls are TRBV3-1 and TRBJ2-7; 8 bases fit TRBD1. The sequence was collected from a woman under 40 with Graves disease. The source material was peripheral blood mononuclear cells (PBMCs), sampled at new diagnosis, from a patient treated with antithyroid drugs. CDR3 sequence (DNA): TGTGCCAGCAGCCCCGACACGACCGAGACAGGGGCCGACGAGCAGTACTTC. This translates into CASSPDTTETGADEQYF.